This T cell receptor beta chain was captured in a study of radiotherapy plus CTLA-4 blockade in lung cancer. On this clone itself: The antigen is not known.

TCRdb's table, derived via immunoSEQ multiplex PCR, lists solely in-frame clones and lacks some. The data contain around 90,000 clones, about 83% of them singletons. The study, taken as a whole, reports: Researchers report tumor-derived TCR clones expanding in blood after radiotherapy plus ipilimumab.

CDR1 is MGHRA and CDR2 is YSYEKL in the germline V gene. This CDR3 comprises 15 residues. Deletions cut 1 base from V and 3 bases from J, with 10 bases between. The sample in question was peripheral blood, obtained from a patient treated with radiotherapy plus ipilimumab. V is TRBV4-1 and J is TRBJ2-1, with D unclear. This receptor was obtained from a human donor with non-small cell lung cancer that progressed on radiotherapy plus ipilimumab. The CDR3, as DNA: TGCGCCAGCAGCCAAGGGGGAAACTACTACAATGAGCAGTTCTTC. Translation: CASSQGGNYYNEQFF.